Reported below is one TCR beta chain. Time point here: pretreatment peripheral blood. This entry comes from a study of PD-L1 blockade in urothelial cancer. Study background: T cell content in blood samples showed a median of 141,255.

Some clones are missing from TCRdb's copy, which holds only in-frame ones; the method was immunoSEQ multiplex PCR. The repertoire holds 30,000 to 40,000 clones, with roughly nine tenths as singletons. Trimming removed 6 bases from V and 0 bases from J; junction bases left unmatched: 16. Per the germline V gene, CDR1 is SGHAT and CDR2 is FQNNGV. There are 19 residues in the CDR3. The rearrangement links TRBV11-2 to TRBJ2-2; 7 bases are shared with TRBD1. Sequencing used PBMCs, obtained around atezolizumab (anti-PD-L1) treatment. The sequence was collected from a woman aged 55-69 years with urothelial cancer. The CDR3 loop is CASSRNRGPVVPNTGELFF. In DNA, the CDR3 is TGTGCCAGCAGTAGAAACAGGGGACCCGTTGTTCCGAACACCGGGGAGCTGTTTTTT. The full variable domain, completed using reference TRBV11-2 and TRBJ2-2, is EAGVAQSPRYKIIEKRQSVAFWCNPISGHATLYWYQQILGQGPKLLIQFQNNGVVDDSQLPKDRFSAERLKGVDSTLKIQPAKLEDSAVYLCASSRNRGPVVPNTGELFFGEGSRLTVL.